This is a list of T cell receptor beta chains from one sample in a study of T-cell reconstitution after alpha-beta-depleted transplantation in children. Each CDR3 protein is one row after TCRdb ran MiXCR on the PCR reads. The sample has 190,000 or so distinct CDR3 sequences, roughly 15% seen once. The source was PBMCs from the stem cell graft donor, collected from the stem cell graft. The receptors derive from a human donor who donated a stem cell graft to a child with acute lymphoblastic leukemia. The CDR3 runs from the conserved cysteine through the conserved F or W. A D gene is named only where the DNA matches it firmly. Expanded clones get a size class; other rows say once, few or many, or leave the size out.

size | J | V | D | CDR3 | DNA
- | TRBJ2-3 | TRBV9 | - | CASSVGPPDTQYF | TGTGCCAGCAGCGTAGGACCTCCAGATACGCAGTATTTT
- | TRBJ1-5 | TRBV2 | TRBD1 | CASSGGTGGRSQPQHF | TGTGCCAGCAGTGGAGGTACAGGGGGGCGCAGTCAGCCCCAGCATTTT
many | TRBJ2-1 | TRBV18 | - | CASSPFATKSYNEQFF | TGTGCCAGCTCACCATTTGCGACAAAGTCCTACAATGAGCAGTTCTTC
- | TRBJ1-4 | TRBV25-1 | TRBD1 | CASSNRQGEEKLFF | TGTGCCAGCAGTAACAGACAGGGAGAGGAAAAACTGTTTTTT
- | TRBJ2-3 | TRBV11-2 | - | CASTTGPPRADTQYF | TGTGCCAGCACCACCGGCCCCCCCCGGGCCGATACGCAGTATTTT
- | TRBJ2-3 | TRBV3-1 | TRBD1 | CTSSRYQRGQGARTDTQYF | TGTACCAGCAGCCGCTATCAAAGAGGGCAGGGGGCACGGACAGATACGCAGTATTTT
many | TRBJ1-4 | TRBV20-1 | - | CSASNRLSTNEKLFF | TGCAGTGCTAGCAACAGATTATCAACTAATGAAAAACTGTTTTTT
many | TRBJ2-6 | TRBV11-2 | - | CASLLGGANVLTF | TGTGCCAGCCTCCTCGGTGGGGCCAACGTCCTGACTTTC
many | TRBJ2-7 | TRBV10-3 | TRBD1 | CAISENPTGDEQYF | TGTGCCATCAGTGAGAACCCGACAGGGGACGAGCAGTACTTC
many | TRBJ1-1 | TRBV12-3/TRBV12-4 | TRBD1 | CASSSFLTGMNTEAFF | TGTGCCAGCAGTTCTTTCTTGACAGGGATGAACACTGAAGCTTTCTTT
many | TRBJ2-3 | TRBV12-3/TRBV12-4 | TRBD2 | CASSFASTSGSNTQYF | TGTGCCAGCAGTTTCGCCTCGACTAGCGGGTCGAATACGCAGTATTTT
- | TRBJ1-2 | TRBV7-9 | - | CASSSSLDSLGGYTF | TGTGCCAGCAGCTCATCCCTGGACTCCCTAGGGGGCTACACCTTC
many | TRBJ2-3 | TRBV11-1 | - | CASSSGTPSMDTQYF | TGTGCCAGCAGCTCCGGGACTCCGTCGATGGATACGCAGTATTTT
- | TRBJ2-5 | TRBV21-1 | - | CASSKGCGKGIQETQYF | TGTGCCAGCAGCAAAGGGTGCGGGAAGGGAATTCAAGAGACCCAGTACTTC
- | TRBJ1-1 | TRBV13 | TRBD1 | CASSLDRTNTEAFF | TGTGCCAGCAGCCTGGACAGGACCAACACTGAAGCTTTCTTT
- | TRBJ2-3 | TRBV28 | - | CASSAFTSKDTQYF | TGTGCCAGCAGTGCCTTTACTTCCAAAGATACGCAGTATTTT
many | TRBJ1-1 | TRBV5-1 | - | CASRRVGTTEAFF | TGCGCCAGCAGGAGGGTTGGTACCACTGAAGCTTTCTTT
many | TRBJ1-4 | TRBV12-3/TRBV12-4 | - | CASSLGEKLFF | TGTGCCAGCAGTTTAGGTGAAAAACTGTTTTTT
- | TRBJ2-1 | TRBV28 | - | CARGPEGLCFNEQFF | TGTGCCAGGGGCCCCGAAGGCCTCTGTTTCAATGAGCAGTTCTTC
many | TRBJ2-3 | TRBV5-1 | TRBD2 | CASSFGTSGSPSTDTQYF | TGCGCCAGCAGCTTCGGGACTAGCGGGAGCCCAAGCACAGATACGCAGTATTTT
- | TRBJ2-5 | TRBV3-1 | - | CASSHPTVRETQYF | TGTGCCAGCAGCCATCCCACGGTACGAGAGACCCAGTACTTC
- | TRBJ2-4 | TRBV19 | - | CASSYSPLAKNIQYF | TGTGCCAGTAGTTACAGTCCACTAGCCAAAAACATTCAGTACTTC
many | TRBJ2-5 | TRBV20-1 | - | CSASQTGSETQYF | TGCAGTGCTAGCCAAACAGGGAGTGAGACCCAGTACTTC
many | TRBJ2-7 | TRBV20-1 | TRBD1 | CSAQSRDREYEQYF | TGCAGTGCACAATCCCGGGACAGGGAGTACGAGCAGTACTTC
many | TRBJ2-2 | TRBV12-3/TRBV12-4 | - | CASMTNEGELFF | TGTGCCAGCATGACTAATGAGGGGGAGCTGTTTTTT
- | TRBJ2-5 | TRBV5-1 | - | CASSRGAQETQYF | TGCGCCAGCAGCCGGGGGGCCCAAGAGACCCAGTACTTC
few | TRBJ1-1 | TRBV20-1 | - | CSAIRSGTPNTEAFF | TGCAGTGCAATCCGATCTGGGACACCGAACACTGAAGCTTTCTTT
few | TRBJ1-1 | TRBV7-2 | - | CASSLIPDGTMNTEAFF | TGTGCCAGCAGCTTAATCCCCGACGGGACCATGAACACTGAAGCTTTCTTT